The source of this T cell receptor (beta chain) is a study of Ad26.COV2.S vaccination and SARS-CoV-2 variants. The V end was cut by 3 bases, the J end by 4 bases, with 18 bases between. This CDR3 is built from 16 residues. Germline assignment: CDR1 SGHNT and CDR2 YYREEE (reference sequence). The method was immunoSEQ multiplex PCR; TCRdb's version includes in-frame clones alone and lacks a portion of them. Among about 400,000 clones listed, 88% were seen once. Treatment defined: roughly 20 received Ad26.COV2.S at low or high dose, single or two shots; several received placebo; per-sample allocation not given. Sampling happened 63 days after the first vaccine or placebo injection. The study's findings and limits: Breadth, reportedly substantial, characterized the spike-specific CD8+ and CD4+ T cell responses after vaccination.

Of note for this clone: Its antigen is currently unknown.

This sample comprised peripheral blood, obtained in a trial of Ad26.COV2.S vaccine versus placebo. The rearrangement links TRBV5-4 to TRBJ2-3, with D possibly matching TRBD1 (8 bases). The receptor was isolated from a person aged 18 to 59 who received the Ad26.COV2.S COVID-19 vaccine or a placebo. The CDR3 DNA reads TGTGCCAGCAGCTCCTTGGACAGGGCGGGGGCAGATACGCAGTATTTT. It yields the protein CASSSLDRAGADTQYF.